This is a list of T cell receptor beta chains from one sample in a study of blood T cell repertoires in COVID-19. The repertoire was sequenced with immunoSEQ multiplex PCR; TCRdb's copy has only in-frame clones and lacks some. In the table there are hundreds of thousands of clones, about 91% of which are singletons. The sequenced material came from peripheral blood. These receptors were taken from an older man with acute or convalescent COVID-19. The CDR3 runs from the conserved cysteine through the conserved F or W. The D gene is left open where the match is weak. Size is stated for part of the rows, as once, few or many counts, or as a class when the clone is expanded.

NA,TRBV7-2,TRBD1,TRBJ1-1,TGTGCCAGCAGCACTACCGGGACAGGGGGGGGAACTGAAGCTTTCTTT,CASSTTGTGGGTEAFF
NA,TRBV21-1,NA,TRBJ2-4,TGTGCCAGCAGCATAACAGGGTACAGGACCAAAAACATTCAGTACTTC,CASSITGYRTKNIQYF
NA,TRBV6-5,NA,TRBJ2-7,TGTGCCAGCACCCTATTTGAGGGGGCCTACGAGCAGTACTTC,CASTLFEGAYEQYF
NA,TRBV5-1,TRBD1,TRBJ2-7,TGCGCCAGCAGCCCCGGGACAGGGGGCTACGAGCAGTACTTC,CASSPGTGGYEQYF
NA,TRBV5-1,TRBD1,TRBJ2-2,TGCGCCAGCAGCTTGGGGACAGGGATGAACACCGGGGAGCTGTTTTTT,CASSLGTGMNTGELFF
NA,TRBV12-3/TRBV12-4,NA,TRBJ2-2,TGTGCCAGCAGTCTCTCGGGCGGGGAGCTGTTTTTT,CASSLSGGELFF
NA,TRBV7-2,TRBD1,TRBJ2-5,TGTGCCAGCAGCTCGGGACAGGTAATCCAAGAGACCCAGTACTTC,CASSSGQVIQETQYF
few,TRBV27,NA,TRBJ1-5,TGTGCCAGCAGTTTGTCTAGGGGTGGCAATCAGCCCCAGCATTTT,CASSLSRGGNQPQHF
NA,TRBV3-1/TRBV3-2,TRBD2,TRBJ2-1,TGTGCCAGCAGCCAAGGTCGGACTAGCGGGTACAATGAGCAGTTCTTC,CASSQGRTSGYNEQFF
NA,TRBV6-5,NA,TRBJ1-2,TGTGCCAGCAGGTCGGGGATTAACTATGGCTACACCTTC,CASRSGINYGYTF
NA,TRBV7-3,TRBD1,TRBJ1-1,TGTGCCAGCAGCACCACTGACAGGGGGACTGAAGCTTTCTTT,CASSTTDRGTEAFF
NA,TRBV7-8,TRBD1,TRBJ1-5,TGTGCCAGCAGCCGGGACAGGGGGCTTGGCAATCAGCCCCAGCATTTT,CASSRDRGLGNQPQHF
NA,TRBV28,TRBD1,TRBJ2-1,TGTGCCAGCAATTTCAACAGGGGTGACGACCCTTACAATGAGCAGTTCTTC,CASNFNRGDDPYNEQFF
NA,TRBV6-5,TRBD2,TRBJ2-2,TGTGCCAGCAGTTTAGGGACTAGCGGGAGTCCCCGGGAGCTGTTTTTT,CASSLGTSGSPRELFF
NA,TRBV20-1,NA,TRBJ2-3,TGCAGTGTCCAAAGGGGGGATACGCAGTATTTT,CSVQRGDTQYF
NA,TRBV18,TRBD2,TRBJ2-1,TGTGCCAGCTCATCGGGGACTAGGCAGAACAATGAGCAGTTCTTC,CASSSGTRQNNEQFF
NA,TRBV11-2,NA,TRBJ1-3,TGTGCCAGCAGCCCCGAGGCTGGAAACACCATATATTTT,CASSPEAGNTIYF
NA,TRBV4-3,NA,TRBJ2-3,TGCGCCAGCAGCCAAGAGCGGACTACCCTTCAAGGTACGCAGTATTTT,CASSQERTTLQGTQYF
NA,TRBV3-1/TRBV3-2,TRBD2,TRBJ2-2,TGTGCCAGCAGCCCAGGGAACGGGAGGGCCATGGGGACCGGGGAGCTGTTTTTT,CASSPGNGRAMGTGELFF
NA,TRBV2,TRBD1,TRBJ1-1,TGTGCCAGCAGTTTGACAGGGTTTGAAGCTTTCTTT,CASSLTGFEAFF
NA,TRBV27,TRBD2,TRBJ2-1,TGTGCCAGCAGTCCACGACTAGCGTCACTTCACGGGCAGTTCTTC,CASSPRLASLHGQFF
once,TRBV18,TRBD2,TRBJ2-1,TGTGCCAGCTCACCACGGACTAGCGGTTACAATGAGCAGTTCTTC,CASSPRTSGYNEQFF
NA,TRBV10-3,TRBD1,TRBJ1-5,TGTGCCATCAGTGAGGGACAGGGGCACAATCAGCCCCAGCATTTT,CAISEGQGHNQPQHF
NA,TRBV19,TRBD1,TRBJ1-5,TGTGCCAGTAGTGGGGACAGGGGGGGGAATCAGCCCCAGCATTTT,CASSGDRGGNQPQHF
NA,TRBV7-6,TRBD1,TRBJ1-3,TGTGCCAGCAGCTTAGAGACAGGGTACCACTCTGGAAACACCATATATTTT,CASSLETGYHSGNTIYF
NA,TRBV2,TRBD1,TRBJ1-1,TGTGCCAGCAGTGAGGGGCAGGGGGCCGCCACTGAAGCTTTCTTT,CASSEGQGAATEAFF
NA,TRBV5-1,NA,TRBJ2-1,TGCGCCAGCAGCTTGGCGGCGGGGAGCTCCTACAATGAGCAGTTCTTC,CASSLAAGSSYNEQFF
NA,TRBV7-3,TRBD2,TRBJ2-2,TGTGCCAGCAGCTTATTTTACGCGGGGCCTAGCGGGAGGACCGGGGAGCTGTTTTTT,CASSLFYAGPSGRTGELFF
NA,TRBV18,TRBD1,TRBJ2-7,TGTGCCAGCTCACCCCGGGACAGGCTTTCTCGGGAGCAGTACTTC,CASSPRDRLSREQYF
NA,TRBV6-5,NA,TRBJ1-6,TGTGCCAGCAGTACTCGGGGGAAAAATAATTCACCCCTCCACTTT,CASSTRGKNNSPLHF
NA,TRBV6-5,TRBD2,TRBJ2-3,TGTGCCAGCAGTTTGGGACTAGCGGCAGATACGCAGTATTTT,CASSLGLAADTQYF
once,TRBV7-3,NA,TRBJ2-1,TGTGCCAGCAGCTACGACTCACTCCCCCCCAATGAGCAGTTCTTC,CASSYDSLPPNEQFF
NA,TRBV27,NA,TRBJ1-2,TGTGCCAGCAGTTTATCGAAGGGGACAAGCTATGGCTACACCTTC,CASSLSKGTSYGYTF
NA,TRBV6-2/TRBV6-3,TRBD2,TRBJ2-5,TGTGCCAGCAGTTCTAGCGGAGGTCGGACCCAGTACTTC,CASSSSGGRTQYF
NA,TRBV29-1,TRBD1,TRBJ1-1,TGCAGCTTCGGGACAGCCAACACTGAAGCTTTCTTT,CSFGTANTEAFF
NA,TRBV4-2,TRBD1,TRBJ2-7,TGTGCCAGCAGCCAAGCCGGGACAGGGCCCTACGAGCAGTACTTC,CASSQAGTGPYEQYF
NA,TRBV11-2,NA,TRBJ2-6,TGTGCCAGCAGCTTATATAGCTCTGGGGCCAACGTCCTGACTTTC,CASSLYSSGANVLTF
NA,TRBV20-1,NA,TRBJ2-1,TGCAGTGCTAGAGACGGGGATGAGCAGTTCTTC,CSARDGDEQFF
NA,TRBV5-1,TRBD2,TRBJ2-7,TGCGCCAGCAGCTTGGGACTAGCGGGACCAACCTACGAGCAGTACTTC,CASSLGLAGPTYEQYF
NA,TRBV5-5,NA,TRBJ2-7,TGTGCCAGCAGCTTGGCCCCAGAAATTTACGAGCAGTACTTC,CASSLAPEIYEQYF
few,TRBV29-1,NA,TRBJ2-7,TGCAGCGTTTCCGAGTTGGCCTACGAGCAGTACTTC,CSVSELAYEQYF